This record covers a single T cell receptor beta chain. Under the authors' procedure: Scientists estimated how many nucleated cells there were by amplifying reference gene primers. Using immunoSEQ multiplex PCR, the repertoire was profiled, and TCRdb retains in-frame clones only, with some absent. That table gives V, J and clone size, and the DNA gave D and trimming. This table holds under 300,000 clones, more than 65% found once. This entry is derived from a study of blood T cell repertoires in COVID-19. Study at large: Donors in the United States, Italy and Spain gave samples during acute or convalescent COVID-19. From T cells, B-cell-depleted T cells, or PBMCs came the material, which was cDNA or gDNA.

Source material: peripheral blood. This receptor was taken from a woman aged 35 to 49 with active or convalescent COVID-19.

The CDR3 DNA sequence: TGCGCCAGCAGCTTAAGGACTACGGGGGAGCTGTTTTTT. Protein sequence: CASSLRTTGELFF. The chain couples TRBV5-1 to TRBJ2-2, with a weak D call TRBD2 (6 bases). The CDR3 spans 13 residues. V was shortened by 2 bases and J by 8 bases, with 10 bases between the two germline ends. The germline V gene encodes CDR1 SGHRS and CDR2 YFSETQ. The complete variable domain, with remaining parts taken from reference TRBV5-1 and TRBJ2-2, reads KAGVTQTPRYLIKTRGQQVTLSCSPISGHRSVSWYQQTPGQGLQFLFEYFSETQRNKGNFPGRFSGRQFSNSRSEMNVSTLELGDSALYLCASSLRTTGELFFGEGSRLTVL.